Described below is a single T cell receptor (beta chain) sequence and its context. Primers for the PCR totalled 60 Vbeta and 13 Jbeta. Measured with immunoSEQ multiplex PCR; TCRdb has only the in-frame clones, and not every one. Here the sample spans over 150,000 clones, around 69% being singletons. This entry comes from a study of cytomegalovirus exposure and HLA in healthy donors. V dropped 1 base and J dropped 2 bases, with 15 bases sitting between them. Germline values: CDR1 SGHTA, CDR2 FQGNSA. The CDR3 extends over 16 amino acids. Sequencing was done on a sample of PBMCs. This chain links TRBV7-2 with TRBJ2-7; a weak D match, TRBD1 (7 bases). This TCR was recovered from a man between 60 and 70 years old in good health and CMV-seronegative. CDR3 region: CASSLVGQGGTYEQYF. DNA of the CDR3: TGTGCCAGCAGCTTAGTGGGTCAGGGGGGAACCTACGAGCAGTACTTC.